This record concerns one T cell receptor beta chain sequence. This record comes from a study of cytomegalovirus exposure and HLA in healthy donors. The PCR had 60 Vbeta and 13 Jbeta primers. The protocol was immunoSEQ multiplex PCR, while the TCRdb copy is restricted to in-frame clones and leaves out a portion. The sample lists 100,000 to 150,000 clones; under 90% were seen once. Germline V gene lookup returns CDR1 SGHDT and CDR2 YYEEEE. The CDR3 length is 12 residues. Sequences were obtained from PBMCs. The V gene is TRBV5-6, the J gene TRBJ2-5; D is uncertain. The closer fit of TRBJ2-7 to the DNA end suggests the J call may be wrong. This receptor was identified in a middle-aged woman in good health and CMV-seronegative. CDR3 coding DNA: TGTGCCAGCAGCTTGGCTCGCTACGAGCAGTACTTC. This translates into CASSLARYEQYF.